This T cell receptor (beta chain) was documented in a study of blood T cell repertoires in COVID-19. Across the whole study: There were acute and convalescent COVID-19 samples, and they came from the United States, Italy and Spain.

In the original processing: Estimation of nucleated cell counts was performed using reference gene primer amplification. Clones were sequenced by immunoSEQ multiplex PCR, and TCRdb holds only the in-frame ones, with some missing. V and J calls and clone size follow that table, whereas D and trimming were derived from the DNA. Of approximately 220,000 clones detected, around 90% appear once; the ten largest clones hold roughly 2.6%. This CDR3 is 10 amino acids long. V was pared by 7 bases and J by 13 bases, with 14 bases between. Germline loops: CDR1 SGHAT, CDR2 FQNNGV. Study members were between roughly 18 and 89 years old and lived in 24 US regions. Two negative PCRs, clearance, or symptom resolution characterized the recovered Cohort 3 donors.

The specimen was PBMCs or T cells enriched from blood (not recorded which). The source is a woman aged 25 to 39 who had recovered from COVID-19. The rearrangement joins TRBV11-2 to TRBJ2-7; D ambiguous. This CDR3 is CASTRFYSYF. CDR3 nucleotides: TGTGCCAGCACGAGGTTTTACTCTTACTTC.